The following is a TCR beta chain sequence with its context. CDR3 size: 13 residues. Per the germline V gene, CDR1 is SGHTA and CDR2 is FQGNSA. Trimming stripped 0 bases from V and 6 bases from J, with 8 bases between. These data come from a study of PD-1 blockade in mismatch repair-deficient tumors. Three pembrolizumab responders had their TCRs sequenced. Measured with immunoSEQ multiplex PCR; TCRdb has only the in-frame clones, and not every one. The data contain tens of thousands of clones, 75% to 85% of them singletons. The clonotype originates from an adult with mismatch repair-deficient cancer. The V and J genes are TRBV7-2 and TRBJ1-2; no reliable D call. This specimen was peripheral blood, taken 4 weeks after starting pembrolizumab. The CDR3: CASSLADRDGYTF. In DNA form, the CDR3 reads TGTGCCAGCAGCTTAGCTGATAGGGATGGCTACACCTTC.